This TCR beta chain appears in the sequencing data of a study of cytomegalovirus exposure and HLA in healthy donors. In the PCR, 60 Vbeta and 13 Jbeta primers were used. Assay used: immunoSEQ multiplex PCR; TCRdb lists only in-frame clones, some missing. Here the sample table reports 130,000 to 150,000 clones. About this clone: Its antigen is currently unknown.

Study-wide results and caveats: TCR beta sequences reportedly predicted most subjects' HLA-A and HLA-B alleles accurately. The study listed around 150 cytomegalovirus-associated TCR beta chains.

The CDR3 covers 16 residues. Germline CDR1 and CDR2: SGHTA and FQGNSA. The TCR sequence derives from a male donor in good health and CMV-seronegative. Sequences were obtained from PBMCs. The V and J genes are TRBV7-2 and TRBJ2-5, with D maybe TRBD2 (7 bases). Gene TRBJ2-7 matches the end of the DNA better, so the J call may be wrong. CDR3 loop: CASSLDAGARGYEQYF. For the CDR3, the DNA is TGTGCCAGCAGCTTAGATGCAGGGGCGCGGGGGTACGAGCAGTACTTC.